This TCR beta chain was sequenced for a study of T cell responses to AZD1222 COVID-19 vaccine. The count of this clone is one. Data came from immunoSEQ multiplex PCR; TCRdb stores just in-frame clones and leaves some out. The data show about 100,000 clones, around nine tenths seen once. Trimming shortened V by 2 bases and J by 4 bases, and 6 bases separated the two germline ends. The length of the CDR3 is 14 residues. From germline, CDR1 is SGHTA and CDR2 FQGNSA. This receptor was obtained from an adult in good health. This chain links TRBV7-2 with TRBJ1-6; unclear D gene. The material sequenced was peripheral blood, taken on day 0 of AZD1222 vaccination. CDR3 DNA sequence: TGTGCCAGCAGCTTACTAGGGTATAATTCACCCCTCCACTTT. Amino acid sequence: CASSLLGYNSPLHF. Complete variable domain (other parts from reference TRBV7-2 and TRBJ1-6): GAGVSQSPSNKVTEKGKDVELRCDPISGHTALYWYRQSLGQGLEFLIYFQGNSAPDKSGLPSDRFSAERTGGSVSTLTIQRTQQEDSAVYLCASSLLGYNSPLHFGNGTRLTVT.